This T cell receptor beta chain comes out of a study of a mutant IDH1 vaccine in newly diagnosed glioma. TCRdb keeps only in-frame clones here, not all; method: immunoSEQ multiplex PCR. The table includes some 60,000 clones, roughly 80% detected once. V was clipped by 1 base and J by 5 bases; unmatched bases: 9. The CDR3 runs to 16 residues. Per the germline V gene, CDR1 is MGHRA and CDR2 is YSYEKL. As to time point: week 35, safety follow-up. Every single dose of the vaccine, 300 ug of mutant IDH1 20-mer peptide, came with topical imiquimod. Concerning this clone: Its cognate antigen is unknown.

The clonotype comes from a man aged 40-49 years with glioma. The specimen comprised PBMCs, sampled from a glioma patient whose treatment included an IDH1 peptide vaccine. V and J are TRBV4-1 and TRBJ1-2, with 8 bases identical to TRBD1. The CDR3 is CASSQGGQTGGYGYTF. In DNA, the CDR3 is TGCGCCAGCAGCCAAGGGGGCCAAACAGGGGGTTATGGCTACACCTTC.